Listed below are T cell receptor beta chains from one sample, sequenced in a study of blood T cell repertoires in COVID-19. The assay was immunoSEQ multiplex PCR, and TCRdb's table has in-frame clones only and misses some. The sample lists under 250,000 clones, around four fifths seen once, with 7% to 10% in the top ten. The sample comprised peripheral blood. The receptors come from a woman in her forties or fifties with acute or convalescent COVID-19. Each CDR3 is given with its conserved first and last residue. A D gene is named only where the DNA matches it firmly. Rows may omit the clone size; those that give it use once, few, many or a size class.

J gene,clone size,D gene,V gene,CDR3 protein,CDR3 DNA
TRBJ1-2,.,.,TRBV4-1,CASSQDYRLFNYGYTF,TGCGCCAGCAGCCAAGATTATCGCCTATTTAACTATGGCTACACCTTC
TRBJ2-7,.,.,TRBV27,CASSSPRDSPYEQYF,TGTGCCAGCAGTTCCCCCCGGGACTCTCCCTACGAGCAGTACTTC
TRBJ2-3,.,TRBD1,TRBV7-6,CASSPGQISTDTQYF,TGTGCCAGCAGCCCGGGACAGATTAGCACAGATACGCAGTATTTT
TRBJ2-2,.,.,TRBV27,CASSLLATNTGELFF,TGTGCCAGCAGTTTACTAGCCACGAACACCGGGGAGCTGTTTTTT
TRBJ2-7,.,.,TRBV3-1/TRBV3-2,CASSPRGGYEQYF,TGTGCCAGCAGCCCTAGGGGGGGTTACGAGCAGTACTTC
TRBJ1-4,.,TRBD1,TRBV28,CASSSDRGRISNEKLFF,TGTGCCAGCAGTTCGGACAGGGGGCGTATCTCTAATGAAAAACTGTTTTTT
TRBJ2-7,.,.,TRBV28,CASSLELGRGASYEQYF,TGTGCCAGCAGTTTAGAGTTGGGCAGGGGGGCCTCCTACGAGCAGTACTTC
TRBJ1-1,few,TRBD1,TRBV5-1,CASSLEGVGQGATEAFF,TGCGCCAGCAGCTTGGAGGGCGTGGGACAGGGGGCCACTGAAGCTTTCTTT
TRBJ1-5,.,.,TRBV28,CASSTGTHQPQHF,TGTGCCAGCAGCACCGGGACTCATCAGCCCCAGCATTTT
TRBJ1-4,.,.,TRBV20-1,CSARQGKLFF,TGCAGTGCCCGTCAGGGAAAACTGTTTTTT
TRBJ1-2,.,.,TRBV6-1,CASSERFNYGYTF,TGTGCCAGCAGTGAACGGTTTAACTATGGCTACACCTTC
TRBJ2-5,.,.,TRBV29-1,CSVDISYGEGTQYF,TGCAGCGTGGATATTTCTTACGGAGAGGGGACCCAGTACTTC
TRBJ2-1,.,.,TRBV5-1,CASSSFFSSSYNEQFF,TGCGCCAGCAGCTCCTTCTTTTCGAGCTCCTACAATGAGCAGTTCTTC
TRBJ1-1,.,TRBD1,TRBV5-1,CASSEGTGSNTEAFF,TGCGCCAGCAGCGAAGGGACAGGGTCGAACACTGAAGCTTTCTTT
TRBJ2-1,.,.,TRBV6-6,CASRERRTSQFF,TGTGCCAGCAGGGAACGCAGGACAAGCCAGTTCTTC
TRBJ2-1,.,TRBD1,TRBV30,CAWSGQGGAYNEQFF,TGTGCCTGGAGTGGACAGGGGGGCGCCTACAATGAGCAGTTCTTC
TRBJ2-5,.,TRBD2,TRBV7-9,CASSAGLGGTQYF,TGTGCCAGCAGCGCGGGACTAGGAGGGACCCAGTACTTC
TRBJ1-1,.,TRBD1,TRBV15,CATSRDLGQGDTEAFF,TGTGCCACCAGCAGAGATTTAGGACAGGGGGACACTGAAGCTTTCTTT
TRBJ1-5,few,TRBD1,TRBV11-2,CASSLVGGAGQPQHF,TGTGCCAGCAGCTTAGTAGGGGGCGCGGGTCAGCCCCAGCATTTT
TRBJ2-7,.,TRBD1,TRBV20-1,CSASAPGQGKYEQYF,TGCAGTGCTAGTGCTCCGGGACAGGGCAAGTACGAGCAGTACTTC
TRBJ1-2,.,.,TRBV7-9,CASSFSDRGSGYTF,TGTGCCAGCAGCTTTTCGGATCGAGGGAGCGGCTACACCTTC
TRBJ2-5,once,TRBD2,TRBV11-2,CASSAGARETQYF,TGTGCCAGCAGCGCGGGAGCGCGGGAGACCCAGTACTTC
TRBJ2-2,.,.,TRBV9,CASSVGARLAGELFF,TGTGCCAGCAGCGTTGGAGCGCGGTTAGCCGGGGAGCTGTTTTTT
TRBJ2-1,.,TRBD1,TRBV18,CASSPFGQGGLSNNEQFF,TGTGCCAGCTCACCATTTGGACAGGGCGGCCTCTCCAACAATGAGCAGTTCTTC
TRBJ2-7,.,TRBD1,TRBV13,CASSLQGAKVEQYF,TGTGCCAGCAGCTTACAGGGGGCTAAGGTGGAGCAGTACTTC
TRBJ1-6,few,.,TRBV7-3,CASSLIGPGQSPLHF,TGTGCCAGCAGCTTAATTGGGCCAGGGCAATCACCCCTCCACTTT
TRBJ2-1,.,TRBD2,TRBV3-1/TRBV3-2,CASSPGTSFAYNEQFF,TGTGCCAGCAGCCCTGGGACTAGCTTCGCCTACAATGAGCAGTTCTTC
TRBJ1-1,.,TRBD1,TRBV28,CASSSGQAATEAFF,TGTGCCAGCAGCTCAGGACAGGCAGCCACTGAAGCTTTCTTT
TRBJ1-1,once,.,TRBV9,CASSGEAELYTEAFF,TGTGCCAGCAGCGGGGAGGCAGAATTGTACACTGAAGCTTTCTTT
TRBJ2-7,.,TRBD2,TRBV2,CASIEMGGEQYF,TGTGCCAGCATCGAGATGGGAGGGGAGCAGTACTTC
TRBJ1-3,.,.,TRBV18,CASSPLQGDTIYF,TGTGCCAGCTCACCGTTACAGGGAGACACCATATATTTT
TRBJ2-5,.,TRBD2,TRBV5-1,CASSRTSGETQYF,TGCGCCAGCAGCCGGACTAGTGGGGAGACCCAGTACTTC
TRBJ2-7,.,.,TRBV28,CASSTPGYEQYF,TGTGCCAGCAGTACACCAGGGTACGAGCAGTACTTC
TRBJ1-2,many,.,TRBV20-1,CSARRDAGVDF,TGCAGTGCTAGACGGGACGCAGGGGTGGACTTC
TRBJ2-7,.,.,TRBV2,CASRESYEQYF,TGTGCCAGTAGGGAGTCCTACGAGCAGTACTTC
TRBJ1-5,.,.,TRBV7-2,CASSPGRTAFGPQHF,TGTGCCAGCAGCCCCGGAAGGACAGCTTTCGGGCCCCAGCATTTT
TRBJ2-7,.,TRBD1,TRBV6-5,CASRVQGNVYEQYF,TGTGCCAGCAGAGTACAGGGGAATGTCTACGAGCAGTACTTC
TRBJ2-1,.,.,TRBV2,CASSVLALSKIEQFF,TGTGCCAGCAGTGTACTAGCCCTCAGTAAAATTGAGCAGTTCTTC
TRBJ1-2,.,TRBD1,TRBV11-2,CASSRDRGDYGYTF,TGTGCCAGCAGCCGGGACAGGGGGGACTATGGCTACACCTTC
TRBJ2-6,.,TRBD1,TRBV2,CASSATGGAGANVLTF,TGTGCCAGCAGTGCGACAGGGGGCGCCGGGGCCAACGTCCTGACTTTC
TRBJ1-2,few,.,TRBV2,CASSVVARNYGYTF,TGTGCCAGCAGTGTAGTTGCGAGAAACTATGGCTACACCTTC
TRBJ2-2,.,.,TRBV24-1,CATSDFLQGTGELFF,TGTGCCACCAGTGATTTCTTACAGGGAACCGGGGAGCTGTTTTTT
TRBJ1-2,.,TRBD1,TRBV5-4,CASRSGTDYGYTF,TGTGCCAGCAGATCCGGGACAGATTATGGCTACACCTTC
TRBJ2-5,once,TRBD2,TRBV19,CAVKGRDGRETQYF,TGTGCCGTTAAGGGGAGGGACGGACGAGAGACCCAGTACTTC
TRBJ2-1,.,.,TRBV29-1,CSVPLPSPSIYYNEQFF,TGCAGCGTTCCATTACCCTCCCCTAGCATATACTACAATGAGCAGTTCTTC
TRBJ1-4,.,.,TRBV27,CASRPQGGNEKLFF,TGTGCCAGCAGGCCACAGGGAGGGAATGAAAAACTGTTTTTT
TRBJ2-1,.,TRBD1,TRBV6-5,CASSTQGVIHNEQFF,TGTGCCAGCAGCACACAGGGGGTTATCCACAATGAGCAGTTCTTC
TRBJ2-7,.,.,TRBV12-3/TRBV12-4,CASSLGLLYEQYF,TGTGCCAGCAGTTTAGGGCTGCTCTACGAGCAGTACTTC
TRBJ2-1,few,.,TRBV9,CASSVVAFNEQFF,TGTGCCAGCAGCGTAGTGGCTTTCAATGAGCAGTTCTTC
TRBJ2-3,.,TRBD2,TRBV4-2,CASSQSGRGDTQYF,TGTGCCAGCAGCCAGAGCGGGAGGGGAGATACGCAGTATTTT
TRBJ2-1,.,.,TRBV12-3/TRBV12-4,CASSFSPGEQFF,TGTGCCAGCAGTTTTTCGCCGGGTGAGCAGTTCTTC
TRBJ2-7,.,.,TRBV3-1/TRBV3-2,CASSRGGRTYEQYF,TGTGCCAGCAGCCGAGGAGGGAGAACCTACGAGCAGTACTTC
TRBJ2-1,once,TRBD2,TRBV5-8,CASSLELAGGQFF,TGTGCCAGCAGCTTGGAGCTAGCGGGAGGTCAGTTCTTC
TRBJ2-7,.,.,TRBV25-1,CASRGTSSSYEQYF,TGTGCCAGCAGAGGGACTTCGAGCTCCTACGAGCAGTACTTC
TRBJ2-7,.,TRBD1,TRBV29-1,CSVFGQGAYEQYF,TGCAGCGTTTTCGGACAGGGGGCATACGAGCAGTACTTC
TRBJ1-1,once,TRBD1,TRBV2,CASRLQGDTEAFF,TGTGCCAGCAGGTTACAGGGGGACACTGAAGCTTTCTTT
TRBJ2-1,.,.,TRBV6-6,CASSPLGGPPGNEQFF,TGTGCCAGCAGTCCCCTAGGGGGTCCTCCGGGCAATGAGCAGTTCTTC
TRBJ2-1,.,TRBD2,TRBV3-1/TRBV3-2,CASSHSTLADNEQFF,TGTGCCAGCAGCCACTCCACCCTAGCGGACAATGAGCAGTTCTTC
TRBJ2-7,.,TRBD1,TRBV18,CASSPTGLEEQYF,TGTGCCAGCTCACCGACAGGGTTAGAAGAGCAGTACTTC
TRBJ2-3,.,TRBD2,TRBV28,CASSTSGRPNTQYF,TGTGCCAGCAGTACTAGCGGTCGGCCGAATACGCAGTATTTT